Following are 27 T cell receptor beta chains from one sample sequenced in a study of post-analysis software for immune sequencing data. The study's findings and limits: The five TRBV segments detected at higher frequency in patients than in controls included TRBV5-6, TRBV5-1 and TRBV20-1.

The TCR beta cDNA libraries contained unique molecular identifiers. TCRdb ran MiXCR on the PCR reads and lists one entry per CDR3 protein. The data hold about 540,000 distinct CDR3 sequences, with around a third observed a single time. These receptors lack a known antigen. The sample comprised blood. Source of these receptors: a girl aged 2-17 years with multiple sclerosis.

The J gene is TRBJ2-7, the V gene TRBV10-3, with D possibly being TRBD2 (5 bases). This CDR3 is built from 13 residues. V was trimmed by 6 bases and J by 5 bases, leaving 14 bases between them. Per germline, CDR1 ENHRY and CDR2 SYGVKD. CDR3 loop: CAISLRFGDEQYF. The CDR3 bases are TGTGCCATCAGCCTCCGGTTCGGGGACGAGCAGTACTTC.

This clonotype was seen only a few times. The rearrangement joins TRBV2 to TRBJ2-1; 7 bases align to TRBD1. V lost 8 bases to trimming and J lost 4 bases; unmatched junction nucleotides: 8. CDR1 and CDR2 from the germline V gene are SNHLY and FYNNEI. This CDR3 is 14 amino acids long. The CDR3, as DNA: TGTGCCAGCCTACCCGGACAGGCTTACAATGAGCAGTTCTTC. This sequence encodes CASLPGQAYNEQFF.

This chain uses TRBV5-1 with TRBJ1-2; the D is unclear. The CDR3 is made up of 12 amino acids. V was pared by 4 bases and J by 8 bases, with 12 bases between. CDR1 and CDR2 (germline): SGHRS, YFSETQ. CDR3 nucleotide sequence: TGCGCCAGCAGCGAGGGTTTGGTAGGCTACACCTTC. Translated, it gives CASSEGLVGYTF.

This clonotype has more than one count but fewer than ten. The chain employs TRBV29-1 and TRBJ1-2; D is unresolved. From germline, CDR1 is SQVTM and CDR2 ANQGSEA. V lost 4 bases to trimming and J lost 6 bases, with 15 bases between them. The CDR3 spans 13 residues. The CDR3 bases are TGCAGCGTTGGAAGCCCCCTCAGCGATGGCTACACCTTC. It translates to CSVGSPLSDGYTF.

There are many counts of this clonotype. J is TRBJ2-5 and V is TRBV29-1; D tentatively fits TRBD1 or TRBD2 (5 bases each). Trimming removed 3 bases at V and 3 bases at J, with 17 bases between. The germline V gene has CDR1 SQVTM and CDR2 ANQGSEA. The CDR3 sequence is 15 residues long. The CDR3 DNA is TGCAGCGTTGATCATCGGGACCCCGCCGAAGAGACCCAGTACTTC. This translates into CSVDHRDPAEETQYF. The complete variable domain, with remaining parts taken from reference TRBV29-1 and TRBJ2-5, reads SAVISQKPSRDICQRGTSLTIQCQVDSQVTMMFWYRQQPGQSLTLIATANQGSEATYESGFVIDKFPISRPNLTFSTLTVSNMSPEDSSIYLCSVDHRDPAEETQYFGPGTRLLVL.

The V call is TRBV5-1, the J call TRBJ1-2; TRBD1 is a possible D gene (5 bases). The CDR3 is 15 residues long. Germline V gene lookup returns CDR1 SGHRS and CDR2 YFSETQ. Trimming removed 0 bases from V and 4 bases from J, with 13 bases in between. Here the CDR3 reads CASSLVVDTFYGYTF. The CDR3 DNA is TGCGCCAGCAGCTTGGTGGTGGACACCTTCTATGGCTACACCTTC.

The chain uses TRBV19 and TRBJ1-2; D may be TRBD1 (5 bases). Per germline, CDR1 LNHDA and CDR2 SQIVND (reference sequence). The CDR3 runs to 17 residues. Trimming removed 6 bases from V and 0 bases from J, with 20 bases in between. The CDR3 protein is CASSPQAGLNSNYGYTF. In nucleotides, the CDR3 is TGTGCCAGTAGCCCCCAGGCAGGGCTAAATTCTAACTATGGCTACACCTTC.

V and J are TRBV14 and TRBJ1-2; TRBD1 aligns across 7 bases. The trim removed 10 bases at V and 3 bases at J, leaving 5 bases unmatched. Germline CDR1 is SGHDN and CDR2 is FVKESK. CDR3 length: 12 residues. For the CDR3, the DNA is TGTGCCATCCGGACAGGCTACTATGGCTACACCTTC. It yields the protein CAIRTGYYGYTF. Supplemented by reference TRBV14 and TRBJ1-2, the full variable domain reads EAGVTQFPSHSVIEKGQTVTLRCDPISGHDNLYWYRRVMGKEIKFLLHFVKESKQDESGMPNNRFLAERTGGTYSTLKVQPAELEDSGVYFCAIRTGYYGYTFGSGTRLTVV.

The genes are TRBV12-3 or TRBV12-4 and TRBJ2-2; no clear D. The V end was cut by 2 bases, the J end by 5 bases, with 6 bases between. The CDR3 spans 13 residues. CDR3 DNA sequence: TGTGCCAGCAGTTTACTTGAAACCGGGGAGCTGTTTTTT. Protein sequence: CASSLLETGELFF.

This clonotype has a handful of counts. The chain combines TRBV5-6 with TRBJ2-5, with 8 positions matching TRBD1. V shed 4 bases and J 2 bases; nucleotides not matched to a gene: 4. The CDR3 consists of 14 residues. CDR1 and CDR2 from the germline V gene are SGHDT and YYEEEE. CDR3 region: CASSRDRLQETQYF. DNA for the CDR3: TGTGCCAGCAGCCGGGACAGGCTACAAGAGACCCAGTACTTC.

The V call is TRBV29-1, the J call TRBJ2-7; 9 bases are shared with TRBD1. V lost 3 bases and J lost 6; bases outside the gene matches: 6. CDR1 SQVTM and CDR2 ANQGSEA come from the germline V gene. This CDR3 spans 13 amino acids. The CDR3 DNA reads TGCAGCGTTGACACGGACAGGGGTGGCGAGCAGTACTTC. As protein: CSVDTDRGGEQYF.

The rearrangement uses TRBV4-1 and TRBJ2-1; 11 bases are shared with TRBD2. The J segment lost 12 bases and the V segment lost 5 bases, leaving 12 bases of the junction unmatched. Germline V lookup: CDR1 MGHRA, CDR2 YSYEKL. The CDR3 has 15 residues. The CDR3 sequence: CASSSGTSGLEPQFF. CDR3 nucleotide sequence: TGCGCCAGCAGCTCCGGGACTAGCGGTTTGGAACCGCAGTTCTTC.

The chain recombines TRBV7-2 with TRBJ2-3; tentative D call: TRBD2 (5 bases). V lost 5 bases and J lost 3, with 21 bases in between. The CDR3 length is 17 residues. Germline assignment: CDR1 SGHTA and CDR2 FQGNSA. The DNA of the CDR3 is TGTACCAGCAGCCTCTCGGTATGGGCTAGCAGAACAGATACGCAGTATTTT. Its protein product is CTSSLSVWASRTDTQYF.

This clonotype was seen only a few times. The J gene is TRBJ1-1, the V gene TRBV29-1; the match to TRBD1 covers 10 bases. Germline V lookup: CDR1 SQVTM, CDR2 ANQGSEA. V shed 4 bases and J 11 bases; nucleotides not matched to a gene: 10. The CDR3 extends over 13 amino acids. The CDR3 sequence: CSVGGTGASEAFF. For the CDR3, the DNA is TGCAGCGTTGGGGGGACAGGGGCTTCGGAGGCTTTCTTT.

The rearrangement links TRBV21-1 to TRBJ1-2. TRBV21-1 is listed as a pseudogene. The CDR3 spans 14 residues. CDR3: CASSIGIAFYGYTF. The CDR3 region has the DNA TGTGCCAGCAGCATCGGAATAGCCTTCTATGGCTACACCTTC.

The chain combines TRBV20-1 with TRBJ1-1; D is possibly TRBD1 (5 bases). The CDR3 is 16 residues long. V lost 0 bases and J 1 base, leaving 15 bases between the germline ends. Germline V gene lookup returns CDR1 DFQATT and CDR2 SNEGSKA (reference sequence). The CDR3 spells CSARDAPGIGNTEAFF. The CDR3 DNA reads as TGCAGTGCTAGAGATGCGCCAGGGATAGGGAACACTGAAGCTTTCTTT.

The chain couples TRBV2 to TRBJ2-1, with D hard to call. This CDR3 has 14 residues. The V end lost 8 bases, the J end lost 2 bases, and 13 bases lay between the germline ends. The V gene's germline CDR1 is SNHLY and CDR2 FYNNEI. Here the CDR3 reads CASGLAQPYNEQFF. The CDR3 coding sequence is TGTGCCAGCGGCCTGGCTCAGCCCTACAATGAGCAGTTCTTC.

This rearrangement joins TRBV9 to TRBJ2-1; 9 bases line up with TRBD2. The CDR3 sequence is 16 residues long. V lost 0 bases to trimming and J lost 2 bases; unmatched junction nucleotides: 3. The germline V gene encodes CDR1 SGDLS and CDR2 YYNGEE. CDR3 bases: TGTGCCAGCAGCGTAGAACCTAGCGGGGCCTACAATGAGCAGTTCTTC. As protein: CASSVEPSGAYNEQFF.

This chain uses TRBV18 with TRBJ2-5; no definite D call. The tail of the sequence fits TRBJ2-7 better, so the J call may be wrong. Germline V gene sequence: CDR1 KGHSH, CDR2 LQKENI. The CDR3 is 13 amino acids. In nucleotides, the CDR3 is TGTGCCAGCTCTCCCGACACCCTCTACGAGCAGTACTTC. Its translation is CASSPDTLYEQYF.

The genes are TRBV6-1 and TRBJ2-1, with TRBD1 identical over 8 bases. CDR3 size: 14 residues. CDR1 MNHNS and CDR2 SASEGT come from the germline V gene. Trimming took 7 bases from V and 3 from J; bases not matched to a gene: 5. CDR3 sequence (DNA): TGTGCCAGCACTAAGGACAGGGTCTACAATGAGCAGTTCTTC. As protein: CASTKDRVYNEQFF.

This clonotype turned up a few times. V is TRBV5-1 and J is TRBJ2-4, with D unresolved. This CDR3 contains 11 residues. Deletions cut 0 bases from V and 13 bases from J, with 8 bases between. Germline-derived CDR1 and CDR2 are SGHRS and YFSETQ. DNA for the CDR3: TGCGCCAGCAGCTTGGATCTCCAGCAGTACTTC. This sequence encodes CASSLDLQQYF. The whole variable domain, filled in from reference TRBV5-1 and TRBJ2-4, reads KAGVTQTPRYLIKTRGQQVTLSCSPISGHRSVSWYQQTPGQGLQFLFEYFSETQRNKGNFPGRFSGRQFSNSRSEMNVSTLELGDSALYLCASSLDLQQYFGAGTRLSVL.

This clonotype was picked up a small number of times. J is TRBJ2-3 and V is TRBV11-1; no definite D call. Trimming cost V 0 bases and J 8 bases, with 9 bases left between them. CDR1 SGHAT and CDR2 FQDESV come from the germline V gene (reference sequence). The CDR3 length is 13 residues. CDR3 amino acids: CASSLADRGTQYF. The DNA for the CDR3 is TGTGCCAGCAGCTTAGCGGACCGAGGTACGCAGTATTTT.

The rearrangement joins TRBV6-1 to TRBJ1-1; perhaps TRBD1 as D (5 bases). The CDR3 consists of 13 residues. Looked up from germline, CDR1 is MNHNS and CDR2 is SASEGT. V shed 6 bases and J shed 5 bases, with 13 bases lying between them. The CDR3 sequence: CASRSRAMTEAFF. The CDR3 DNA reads TGTGCCAGCAGGAGCAGGGCGATGACTGAAGCTTTCTTT.

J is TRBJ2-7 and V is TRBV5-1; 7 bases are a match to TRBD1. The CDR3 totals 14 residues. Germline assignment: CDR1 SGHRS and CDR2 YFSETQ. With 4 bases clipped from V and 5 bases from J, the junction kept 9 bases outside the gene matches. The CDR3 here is CASSGETGSNEQYF. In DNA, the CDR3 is TGCGCCAGCAGCGGGGAGACAGGGAGCAACGAGCAGTACTTC.

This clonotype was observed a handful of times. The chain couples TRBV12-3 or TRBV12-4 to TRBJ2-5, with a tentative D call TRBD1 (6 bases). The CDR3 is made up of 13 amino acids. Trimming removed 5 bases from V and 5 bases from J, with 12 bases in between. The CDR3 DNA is TGTGCCAGCAGTATACAGGGCGGCGAGACCCAGTACTTC. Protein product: CASSIQGGETQYF.

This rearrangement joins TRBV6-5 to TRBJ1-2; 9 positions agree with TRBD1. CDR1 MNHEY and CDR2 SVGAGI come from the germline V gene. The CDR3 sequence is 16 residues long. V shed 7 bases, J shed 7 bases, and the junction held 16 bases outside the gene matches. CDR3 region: CASTTGTGNFGGGYTF. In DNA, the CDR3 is TGTGCCAGCACCACGGGGACAGGGAACTTTGGTGGTGGCTACACCTTC.

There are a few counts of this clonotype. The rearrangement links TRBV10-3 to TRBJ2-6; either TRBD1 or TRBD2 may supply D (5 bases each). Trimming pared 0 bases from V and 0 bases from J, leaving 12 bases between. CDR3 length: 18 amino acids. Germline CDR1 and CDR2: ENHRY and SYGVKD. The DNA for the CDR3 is TGTGCCATCAGTGAGTCAGGGACGGTGAGCTCTGGGGCCAACGTCCTGACTTTC. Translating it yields CAISESGTVSSGANVLTF.